The count of the clone carrying this T cell receptor (beta chain) is one. This sample was included in a study of blood T cell repertoires in COVID-19. Original handling: The assay estimated nucleated cells by amplifying reference gene primers. Profiled with immunoSEQ multiplex PCR; TCRdb holds only in-frame clones, not every one. V, J and clone size derive from that table, while D and trimming were established from the DNA sequence. Found here are 170,000 or so clones, about 90% of them singletons; the top ten hold 7% to 7.5%. The CDR3 runs to 15 residues. Germline CDR1 reads GTSNPN; CDR2 reads SVGIG (reference sequence). V lost 2 bases, J lost 1 base, and 12 bases lay in between.

V and J are TRBV30 and TRBJ1-5; D possibly corresponds to TRBD1 (6 bases). This receptor was identified in a woman aged 50 to 60 who had recovered from COVID-19. Sequencing used PBMCs or T cells enriched from blood (not recorded which). The CDR3 coding sequence is TGTGCCTGGAGTCCGGACAGTACAAGCAATCAGCCCCAGCATTTT. Amino acid sequence: CAWSPDSTSNQPQHF.